This T cell receptor beta chain derives from a study of PD-1 blockade in classical Hodgkin lymphoma. Germline V CDR1 and CDR2: MNHEY, SVGAGI. V was cut by 5 bases and J by 4 bases, with 12 bases left in between. This CDR3 has 13 amino acids. Assay: immunoSEQ multiplex PCR; the TCRdb copy retains only in-frame clones and omits some. The sample contains fewer than 4,000 clones, over 65% of which appear only once. Indicated time point: cycle 4 day 1 (C4D1), after 6 weeks of nivolumab. Brentuximab vedotin exposure varied, and every patient relapsed after autologous stem cell transplantation. It was by magnetic negative selection that CD8+ T cells were isolated from thawed PBMCs.

This sequence originates from a human donor with classical Hodgkin lymphoma. The sample here was CD8+ T cells from blood, taken before the fourth cycle of nivolumab. This chain joins TRBV6-5 and TRBJ2-7; a weak D match, TRBD1 (5 bases). CDR3 region: CASSQGVSYEQYF. DNA for the CDR3: TGTGCCAGCAGTCAGGGTGTAAGTTACGAGCAGTACTTC.